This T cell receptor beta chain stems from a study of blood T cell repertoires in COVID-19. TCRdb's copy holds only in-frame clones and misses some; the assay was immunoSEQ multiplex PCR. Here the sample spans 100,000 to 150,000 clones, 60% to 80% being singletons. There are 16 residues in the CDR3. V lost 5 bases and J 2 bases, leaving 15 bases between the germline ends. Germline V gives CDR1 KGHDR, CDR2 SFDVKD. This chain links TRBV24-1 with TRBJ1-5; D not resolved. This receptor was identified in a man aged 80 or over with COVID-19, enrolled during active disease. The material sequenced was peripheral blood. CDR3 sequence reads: CATSASGREGNQPQHF. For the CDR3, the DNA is TGTGCCACCAGTGCATCCGGGCGGGAAGGCAATCAGCCCCAGCATTTT.